Listed below are T cell receptor beta chains from one sample, sequenced in a study of blood T cell repertoires in COVID-19. The method was immunoSEQ multiplex PCR; TCRdb's version includes in-frame clones alone and lacks a portion of them. The top ten hold more than 3% of the sample, which has a few hundred thousand clones, 80% to 85% seen once. The sample was PBMCs or T cells enriched from blood (not recorded which). These receptors were collected from a middle-aged man who had recovered from COVID-19. CDR3s include the opening cysteine and the closing phenylalanine or tryptophan. The D gene is left open where the match is weak. A clone size is listed for some rows: how often the clone was seen (once, few, many), or a class if it is expanded.

TRBV4-1	-	TRBJ1-4	TRBD1	TGCGCCAGCAGCCAAGAACAGGGGGCTAGTAATGAAAAACTGTTTTTT	CASSQEQGASNEKLFF
TRBV9	-	TRBJ1-2	-	TGTGCCAGCACTGATCCAGGGAACTATGGCTACACCTTC	CASTDPGNYGYTF
TRBV15	-	TRBJ1-2	-	TGTGCCACCAGCAGAGATTTCGCTGAGGGCAGGAAGAAAGGTGGCTACACCTTC	CATSRDFAEGRKKGGYTF
TRBV7-3	-	TRBJ2-2	-	TGTGCCAGCAGTAGGGCAGGGGGGACCGGGGAGCTGTTTTTT	CASSRAGGTGELFF
TRBV5-8	-	TRBJ2-7	TRBD1	TGTGCCAGCAGCTTAAATTTGTCCCCGGGACAGGGCGTTTACGAGCAGTACTTC	CASSLNLSPGQGVYEQYF
TRBV5-5	few	TRBJ1-5	TRBD1	TGTGCCAGCAGCTTGGGCCGGGACAGGACCATCATGGCCCAGCATTTT	CASSLGRDRTIMAQHF
TRBV19	few	TRBJ1-5	-	TGTGCCAGTACCCCGGCTCGGTTGGGAGGGGACATTAGCAATCAGCCCCAGCATTTT	CASTPARLGGDISNQPQHF
TRBV19	-	TRBJ2-7	-	TGTGCCAGTAGTTTGATAGCGTATAAAGACTACGAGCAGTACTTC	CASSLIAYKDYEQYF
TRBV7-9	-	TRBJ1-4	TRBD1	TGTGCCAGCAGCTCACAGGGGCGTAATGAAAAACTGTTTTTT	CASSSQGRNEKLFF
TRBV4-1	-	TRBJ1-5	-	TGCGCCAGCAGCCACAGGGAAAATGAAGGCCCCCAGCATTTT	CASSHRENEGPQHF
TRBV6-5	-	TRBJ1-2	-	TGTGCCAGCAGTTACGATACAGCCCTCTATGGCTACACCTTC	CASSYDTALYGYTF
TRBV9	-	TRBJ1-2	-	TGTGCCAGCAGCGTAGAGGTACAGGGCTATGGCTACACCTTC	CASSVEVQGYGYTF
TRBV3-1/TRBV3-2	-	TRBJ1-2	-	TGTGCCAGCAGCCCCCTAGGCAGGGCTTATGGCTACACCTTC	CASSPLGRAYGYTF
TRBV11-2	-	TRBJ2-4	TRBD2	TGTGCCAGCAGCTTAATGACCGGGAGGGTCAAAAACATTCAGTACTTC	CASSLMTGRVKNIQYF
TRBV12-3/TRBV12-4	few	TRBJ1-2	TRBD1	TGTGCCAGCAGTCGGGACAGACCTCGGTTC	CASSRDRPRF
TRBV5-4	-	TRBJ2-3	TRBD2	TGTGCCAGCAGCTTTAGCGGGGCCACAGATACGCAGTATTTT	CASSFSGATDTQYF
TRBV6-5	-	TRBJ1-2	TRBD1	TGTGCCAGCTCCTCCGGGACAGGGGGTTCCTATGGCTACACCTTC	CASSSGTGGSYGYTF
TRBV29-1	-	TRBJ1-2	-	TGCAGCTCACTCGGGGGTTCAAACTATGGCTACACCTTC	CSSLGGSNYGYTF
TRBV11-1	-	TRBJ2-1	-	TGTGCCAGCAGCTTAGCCGCGGGGGCGGCTTACAATGAGCAGTTCTTC	CASSLAAGAAYNEQFF
TRBV5-1	once	TRBJ2-7	-	TGCGCCAGCAGCTTGGAGGGGAAGAGAAACGAGCAGTACTTC	CASSLEGKRNEQYF
TRBV5-1	-	TRBJ1-2	-	TGCGCCAGCAGCTTGGGATTTGGAAAGGGGGATGGCTACACCTTC	CASSLGFGKGDGYTF
TRBV5-1	-	TRBJ2-1	-	TGCGCCAGCAGCTTGGAGGAGAACAATGAGCAGTTCTTC	CASSLEENNEQFF
TRBV11-2	-	TRBJ1-1	TRBD1	TGTGCCAGCAGCTTAGGACAGGGACGGGAAGCTTTCTTT	CASSLGQGREAFF
TRBV7-2	-	TRBJ1-2	-	TGTGCCAGCAGCGCGACAGCGTATGGCTACACCTTC	CASSATAYGYTF
TRBV11-2	-	TRBJ2-2	TRBD2	TGTGCCAGCAGCCTTCGTGGCGGGAGCGCCTGGGACACCGGGGAGCTGTTTTTT	CASSLRGGSAWDTGELFF